This T cell receptor (beta chain) was identified during a study of T cell repertoires in cytomegalovirus infection. Germline CDR1 reads MNHEY; CDR2 reads SVGAGI. The CDR3 consists of 15 residues. Concerning this clonotype: A read error may explain this, as a much larger clone is one base away.

TCRdb redid the calling of the reads with MiXCR, one entry per CDR3 protein. The data show almost 550,000 distinct CDR3 sequences, more than 15% seen once. The genes are TRBV6-5 and TRBJ2-2, with D perhaps matching TRBD2 (5 bases). The sample consisted of CD8+ T cells from PBMCs. This TCR came from a human donor in good health (CMV status not recorded). Some clones in this sample may be carry-over from other donors' samples. CDR3: CSSSVAIENTGELFF. For the CDR3, the DNA is TGTTCCAGCAGTGTAGCGATAGAGAACACCGGGGAGCTGTTTTTT.